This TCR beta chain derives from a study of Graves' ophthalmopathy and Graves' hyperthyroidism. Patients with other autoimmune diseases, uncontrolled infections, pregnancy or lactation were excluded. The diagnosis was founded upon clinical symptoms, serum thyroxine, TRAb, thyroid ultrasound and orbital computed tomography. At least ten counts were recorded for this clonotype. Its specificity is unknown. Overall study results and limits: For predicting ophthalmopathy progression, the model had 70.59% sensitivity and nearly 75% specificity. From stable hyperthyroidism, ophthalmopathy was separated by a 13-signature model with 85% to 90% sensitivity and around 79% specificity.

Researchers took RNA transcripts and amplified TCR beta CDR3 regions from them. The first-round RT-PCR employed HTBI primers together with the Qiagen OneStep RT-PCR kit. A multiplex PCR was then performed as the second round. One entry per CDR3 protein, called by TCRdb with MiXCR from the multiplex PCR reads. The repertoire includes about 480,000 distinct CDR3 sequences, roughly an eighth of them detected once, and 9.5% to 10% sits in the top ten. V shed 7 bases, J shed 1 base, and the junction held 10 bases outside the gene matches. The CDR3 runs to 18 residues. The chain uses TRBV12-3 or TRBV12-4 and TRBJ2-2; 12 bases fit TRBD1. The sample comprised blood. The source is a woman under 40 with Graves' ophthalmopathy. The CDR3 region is CASTSGQGASLNTGELFF. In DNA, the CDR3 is TGTGCCAGCACCTCGGGACAGGGGGCATCCCTGAACACCGGGGAGCTGTTTTTT.